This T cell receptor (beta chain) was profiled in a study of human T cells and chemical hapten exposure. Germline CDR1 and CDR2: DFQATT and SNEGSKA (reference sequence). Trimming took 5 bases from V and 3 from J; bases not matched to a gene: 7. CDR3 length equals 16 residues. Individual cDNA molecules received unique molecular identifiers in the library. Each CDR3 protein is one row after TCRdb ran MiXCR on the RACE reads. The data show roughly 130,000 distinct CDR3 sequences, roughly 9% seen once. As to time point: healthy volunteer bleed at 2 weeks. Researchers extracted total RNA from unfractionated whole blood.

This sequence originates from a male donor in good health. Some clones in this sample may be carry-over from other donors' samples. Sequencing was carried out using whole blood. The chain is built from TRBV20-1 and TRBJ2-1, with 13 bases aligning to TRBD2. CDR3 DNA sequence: TGCAGTGCTCCCCGACTAGCGGGGGGTTTCTACAATGAGCAGTTCTTC. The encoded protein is CSAPRLAGGFYNEQFF.